The 23 T cell receptor beta chains reported below all come from one sample, sequenced in a study of T-cell reconstitution after alpha-beta-depleted transplantation in children. Preparation of the TCRbeta library involved a method that used unique molecular identifiers. TCRdb re-called the PCR reads with MiXCR, one entry per CDR3 protein. Of approximately 130,000 distinct CDR3 sequences in the sample, around 9.8% were seen once. Sequencing used PBMCs, mostly from graft donor cells, obtained 180 days after TCRalphabeta/CD19-depleted stem cell transplant. All receptors come from a girl under two years old who had a stem cell transplant for combined immunodeficiency, so the T cells may come from the graft donor.

The CDR3, as DNA: TGCAGTGCTAGTCTAGCGGGAGGAGTAGCCAAAAACATTCAGTACTTC. Its translation is CSASLAGGVAKNIQYF. The genes are TRBV20-1 and TRBJ2-4; 11 nucleotides line up with TRBD2. Germline V CDR1 and CDR2: DFQATT, SNEGSKA (reference sequence). V shed 3 bases, J shed 0 bases, and the junction held 4 bases outside the gene matches. This CDR3 is built from 16 residues.

The chain uses TRBV20-1 and TRBJ2-7; a weak D match, TRBD2 (5 bases). Germline CDR1 is DFQATT and CDR2 is SNEGSKA (reference sequence). The V end was cut by 3 bases, the J end by 0 bases, with 9 bases between. The length of the CDR3 is 13 residues. CDR3 nucleotide sequence: TGCAGTGCTAGCGGGGTTAGCTCCTACGAGCAGTACTTC. Its translation: CSASGVSSYEQYF.

The table lists this clonotype with a few counts. V usage is TRBV7-2 and J usage is TRBJ2-5; D is uncertain. The V and J ends lost 1 base and 2 bases respectively, with 11 bases between them. The CDR3 has 15 residues. Looked up from germline, CDR1 is SGHTA and CDR2 is FQGNSA. The CDR3 region has the DNA TGTGCCAGCAGCTTAGTGTGGGCACTTCAAGAGACCCAGTACTTC. It encodes CASSLVWALQETQYF.

This clonotype was seen many times. V usage is TRBV7-2 and J usage is TRBJ2-1; the match to TRBD2 covers 7 bases. The CDR3 totals 15 residues. Germline V gene sequence: CDR1 SGHTA, CDR2 FQGNSA. V shed 1 base and J 8 bases; nucleotides not matched to a gene: 8. This chain's CDR3 is CASSLGWARGDEQFF. CDR3 in DNA: TGTGCCAGCAGCTTAGGGTGGGCCCGGGGGGATGAGCAGTTCTTC.

This clonotype was picked up a small number of times. This sequence joins TRBV27 and TRBJ2-7; weak D call: TRBD2 (6 bases). This CDR3 region has 13 residues. Germline V gene data show CDR1 as MNHEY and CDR2 as SMNVEV (reference sequence). The germline V and J ends were trimmed by 5 bases and 6 bases, with 14 bases remaining between them. DNA of the CDR3: TGTGCCAGCAGTCCCGCGGGACCTCGCGAGCAGTACTTC. It encodes CASSPAGPREQYF.

For this clonotype: The missing conserved phenylalanine or tryptophan at the end of this CDR3 makes a read error likely. CDR3: CASSLTQLAGVHEQYL. The CDR3 DNA sequence: TGTGCCAGCAGTTTAACCCAACTAGCGGGAGTGCACGAGCAGTACTTG. This chain links TRBV12-3 or TRBV12-4 with TRBJ2-7; TRBD2 matches at 11 bases. The length of the CDR3 is 16 residues. The V and J ends lost 2 bases and 5 bases, in that order; junction bases with no gene match: 8.

The chain couples TRBV7-7 to TRBJ1-5, with 7 bases aligning to TRBD1. The CDR3 has 17 residues. Germline V CDR1 and CDR2: SSHAT, FNYEAQ (reference sequence). Trimming cost V 4 bases and J 4 bases; bases outside gene matches: 13. CDR3 sequence (DNA): TGTGCCAGCAGCTCTCGAGAGGGGGCTCTTTGTAATCAGCCCCAGCATTTT. Protein product: CASSSREGALCNQPQHF.

This clonotype was counted many times. CDR3 coding DNA: TGTGCCAGCAGTTACAACCCGACCCCGGGGGAGCAGTACTTC. Translated: CASSYNPTPGEQYF. V is TRBV6-5 and J is TRBJ2-7; D perhaps matches TRBD2 (5 bases). From germline, CDR1 is MNHEY and CDR2 SVGAGI. CDR3 size: 14 residues. With 2 bases removed from V and 7 bases from J, the gap between germline ends came to 15 bases.

The table lists this clonotype with many counts. The chain recombines TRBV3-1 with TRBJ1-1; D unclear. The germline V gene encodes CDR1 LGHDT and CDR2 YNNKEL (reference sequence). The V gene lost 2 bases and the J gene lost 4 bases, with 11 bases spanning the gap. The length of the CDR3 is 14 residues. This CDR3 is CASSQPSRGTEAFF. The CDR3 DNA is TGTGCCAGCAGCCAACCCTCCCGAGGCACTGAAGCTTTCTTT. Based on the CDR3 plus reference TRBV3-1 and TRBJ1-1, the full variable domain is DTAVSQTPKYLVTQMGNDKSIKCEQNLGHDTMYWYKQDSKKFLKIMFSYNNKELIINETVPNRFSPKSPDKAHLNLHINSLELGDSAVYFCASSQPSRGTEAFFGQGTRLTVV.

Ten or more counts support this clonotype. This sequence joins TRBV19 and TRBJ2-1, with 8 nucleotides matching TRBD2. CDR1 is LNHDA and CDR2 is SQIVND in the germline V gene (reference sequence). The ends lost 6 bases at V and 6 bases at J; junction bases unmatched: 13. This CDR3 spans 16 amino acids. The CDR3: CASSATPGLGRNEQFF. For the CDR3, the DNA is TGTGCCAGTAGCGCCACCCCGGGACTAGGACGCAATGAGCAGTTCTTC.

The rearrangement links TRBV5-1 to TRBJ2-5, with TRBD2 as a possible D gene (5 bases). Trimming took off 0 bases at V and 6 bases at J, with 9 bases between the two ends. This CDR3 comprises 13 residues. The V gene's germline CDR1 is SGHRS and CDR2 YFSETQ. The CDR3 DNA reads as TGCGCCAGCAGCTTGGGAGGGTCGAAGACCCAGTACTTC. This gives the protein CASSLGGSKTQYF. Full variable domain (remainder filled in from reference TRBV5-1 and TRBJ2-5): KAGVTQTPRYLIKTRGQQVTLSCSPISGHRSVSWYQQTPGQGLQFLFEYFSETQRNKGNFPGRFSGRQFSNSRSEMNVSTLELGDSALYLCASSLGGSKTQYFGPGTRLLVL.

The table lists this clonotype with a few counts. This sequence joins TRBV6-1 and TRBJ2-2, with 8 bases matching TRBD1. Trimming at V came to 4 bases and at J to 6 bases, leaving 1 base not matched to a gene. This CDR3 is 13 amino acids long. Germline CDR1 is MNHNS and CDR2 is SASEGT. DNA of the CDR3: TGTGCCAGCAGTGCACAGGGGGCCGGGGAGCTGTTTTTT. This sequence encodes CASSAQGAGELFF.

This clonotype was detected many times. The V gene is TRBV27, the J gene TRBJ1-1; weak D call: TRBD1 (5 bases). The germline gives CDR1 MNHEY, CDR2 SMNVEV (reference sequence). V lost 1 base and J lost 1, with 10 bases in between. The CDR3 covers 15 residues. The CDR3 protein is CASSLYPGPNTEAFF. CDR3 nucleotides: TGTGCCAGCAGTTTATACCCGGGACCGAACACTGAAGCTTTCTTT.

This clonotype was seen ten or more times. The rearrangement joins TRBV29-1 to TRBJ2-4, with a tentative D call TRBD1 (7 bases). The CDR3 has 14 residues. The germline V gene encodes CDR1 SQVTM and CDR2 ANQGSEA. V was clipped by 6 bases and J by 1 base, with 13 bases between them. The CDR3 nucleotides read TGCAGCGTCTTGACAGGGAGGGCCAAAAACATTCAGTACTTC. Its translation is CSVLTGRAKNIQYF.

This chain joins TRBV5-1 and TRBJ2-1, with a weak D call TRBD2 (6 bases). The germline V gene encodes CDR1 SGHRS and CDR2 YFSETQ. Trimming removed 0 bases from V and 0 bases from J, with 16 bases in between. This CDR3 contains 18 residues. CDR3 loop: CASSLALKVADSYNEQFF. Written as DNA, the CDR3 is TGCGCCAGCAGCTTGGCCTTGAAAGTAGCGGACTCCTACAATGAGCAGTTCTTC.

This clonotype came up many times. The chain is built from TRBV10-3 and TRBJ1-2, with D possibly being TRBD1 (6 bases). Germline V gives CDR1 ENHRY, CDR2 SYGVKD. The CDR3 has 18 residues. The V and J ends lost 3 bases and 0 bases respectively, with 20 bases between them. CDR3 coding DNA: TGTGCCATCAGTGACCGACAGGCACCTCTGTCCCCTAACTATGGCTACACCTTC. This gives the protein CAISDRQAPLSPNYGYTF.

This clonotype appeared a few times. The J gene is TRBJ2-7, the V gene TRBV20-1; D not resolved. Germline CDR1 DFQATT, CDR2 SNEGSKA (reference sequence). This CDR3 spans 13 amino acids. The germline V and J ends were trimmed by 0 bases and 0 bases, with 6 bases remaining between them. The CDR3 loop is CSAREQISYEQYF. The CDR3 DNA reads as TGCAGTGCTAGAGAACAGATCTCCTACGAGCAGTACTTC.

The chain combines TRBV12-3 or TRBV12-4 with TRBJ1-3, with D maybe TRBD1 (6 bases). The CDR3 runs 18 residues. The V end was cut by 5 bases, the J end by 2 bases, with 22 bases between. The CDR3 sequence: CASSQPGHLELAGNTIYF. The CDR3 region has the DNA TGTGCCAGCAGTCAACCGGGACACTTAGAGCTGGCTGGAAACACCATATATTTT.

This sequence joins TRBV13 and TRBJ1-2; D not resolved. Germline V gene sequence: CDR1 PRHDT, CDR2 FYEKMQ (reference sequence). Deletions cut 2 bases from V and 8 bases from J, with 9 bases between. The CDR3 totals 12 residues. Here the CDR3 reads CASSLILGGYTF. CDR3 sequence (DNA): TGTGCCAGCAGCTTAATATTGGGGGGCTACACCTTC. The whole variable domain, filled in from reference TRBV13 and TRBJ1-2, reads AAGVIQSPRHLIKEKRETATLKCYPIPRHDTVYWYQQGPGQDPQFLISFYEKMQSDKGSIPDRFSAQQFSDYHSELNMSSLELGDSALYFCASSLILGGYTFGSGTRLTVV.

This clonotype was detected a few times. The chain recombines TRBV20-1 with TRBJ1-4; D unclear. Trimming pared 0 bases from V and 8 bases from J, leaving 16 bases between. CDR1 and CDR2 (germline): DFQATT, SNEGSKA (reference sequence). The CDR3 length is 15 residues. CDR3 in amino acids: CSARDYASPGEKLFF. DNA of the CDR3: TGCAGTGCTAGAGACTACGCCAGCCCTGGAGAAAAACTGTTTTTT.

The table lists this clonotype with a few counts. The rearrangement joins TRBV10-3 to TRBJ2-3, with TRBD2 matching 7 bases. V was pared by 8 bases and J by 6 bases, with 14 bases of the junction left unmatched. From germline, CDR1 is ENHRY and CDR2 SYGVKD. This CDR3 contains 15 residues. This chain's CDR3 is CAIGLTSVPRDTQYF. The CDR3 nucleotides are TGTGCCATCGGACTAACTAGCGTCCCGAGGGATACGCAGTATTTT.

V usage is TRBV20-1 and J usage is TRBJ1-2; D perhaps matches TRBD1 (6 bases). The V gene's germline CDR1 is DFQATT and CDR2 SNEGSKA (reference sequence). The CDR3 is 14 amino acids. V lost 0 bases and J 4 bases, leaving 12 bases between the germline ends. The CDR3 bases are TGCAGTGCTAGAGACAGGGGATGGGGCTATGGCTACACCTTC. Its translation: CSARDRGWGYGYTF.

This clonotype has a count of ten or more. V and J are TRBV18 and TRBJ1-5; a possible D gene is TRBD1 (5 bases). This CDR3 has 14 amino acids. Per germline, CDR1 KGHSH and CDR2 LQKENI. V lost 1 base, J lost 4 bases, and 8 bases lay in between. The CDR3 DNA reads as TGTGCCAGCTCACCACAGAGGGGAAATCAGCCCCAGCATTTT. It specifies CASSPQRGNQPQHF. Supplemented by reference TRBV18 and TRBJ1-5, the full variable domain reads NAGVMQNPRHLVRRRGQEARLRCSPMKGHSHVYWYRQLPEEGLKFMVYLQKENIIDESGMPKERFSAEFPKEGPSILRIQQVVRGDSAAYFCASSPQRGNQPQHFGDGTRLSIL.